This T cell receptor (beta chain) was found in a study of blood T cell repertoires in COVID-19. V shed 9 bases and J shed 2 bases, with 41 bases lying between them. In germline, CDR1 is LNHDA, CDR2 SQIVND (reference sequence). The CDR3 loop spans 22 amino acids. TCRdb's table, derived via immunoSEQ multiplex PCR, lists solely in-frame clones and lacks some. The table shows 69,000 or so clones, with approximately 80% occurring only once. This chain joins TRBV19 and TRBJ2-7, with D possibly matching TRBD2 (6 bases). This sequence was found in a man aged 50-59 years with COVID-19, enrolled during active disease. Sequencing used peripheral blood. This CDR3 reads CASRASNLDSVGGGARTYEQYF. The CDR3 DNA follows: TGTGCCAGCAGAGCGAGTAATCTTGATTCGGTGGGTGGAGGGGCGCGCACCTACGAGCAGTACTTC.